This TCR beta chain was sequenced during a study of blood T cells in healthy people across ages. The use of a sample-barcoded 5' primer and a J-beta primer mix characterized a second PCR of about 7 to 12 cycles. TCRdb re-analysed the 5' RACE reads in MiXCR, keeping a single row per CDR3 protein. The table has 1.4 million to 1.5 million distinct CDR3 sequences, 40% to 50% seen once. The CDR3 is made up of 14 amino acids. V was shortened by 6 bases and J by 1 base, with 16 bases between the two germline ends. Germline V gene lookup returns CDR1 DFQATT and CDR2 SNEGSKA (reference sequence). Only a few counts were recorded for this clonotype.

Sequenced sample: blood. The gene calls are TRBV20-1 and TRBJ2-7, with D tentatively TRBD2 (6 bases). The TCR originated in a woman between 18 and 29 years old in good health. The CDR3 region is CSARRETGSYEQYF. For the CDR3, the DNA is TGCAGTGCCAGACGGGAGACGGGTTCCTACGAGCAGTACTTC.